These 20 T cell receptor beta chains came from one sample sequenced in a study of OX40 agonist ivuxolimab in advanced cancers. Clones were read by immunoSEQ multiplex PCR, and TCRdb kept only the in-frame ones, dropping some. The sample consists of tens of thousands of clones, approximately 90% of them appearing once. Sample: CD4+ or CD8+ T cells sorted from blood, taken in a trial of the OX40 agonist ivuxolimab. The receptors were gathered from an adult with an advanced solid tumor such as melanoma, head and neck, liver or kidney cancer.

The V gene is TRBV13, the J gene TRBJ2-1, with TRBD2 matching over 14 bases. CDR3 length: 18 residues. V lost 5 bases and J lost 8; bases outside the gene matches: 14. Germline-derived CDR1 and CDR2 are PRHDT and FYEKMQ (reference sequence). The CDR3 bases are TGTGCCAGCAGCCCCCTTCCCGGAGGGACTAGCGGGAGCGATGAGCAGTTCTTC. Amino acid sequence: CASSPLPGGTSGSDEQFF.

The V and J genes are TRBV6-4 and TRBJ2-3, with 10 positions matching TRBD2. V lost 0 bases and J lost 8; bases outside the gene matches: 11. The CDR3 covers 17 residues. CDR1 MRHNA and CDR2 SNTAGT come from the germline V gene. In DNA, the CDR3 is TGTGCCAGCAGTGACTCGGGGGCTAGCGGGAGCCGGGGTACGCAGTATTTT. It codes for CASSDSGASGSRGTQYF.

The chain carries TRBV2 and TRBJ2-3; D unclear. There are 13 residues in the CDR3. Trimming pared 1 base from V and 1 base from J, leaving 3 bases between. Germline-derived CDR1 and CDR2 are SNHLY and FYNNEI. CDR3 sequence (DNA): TGTGCCAGCAGTGAAGTCGGCACAGATACGCAGTATTTT. As protein: CASSEVGTDTQYF.

There are a few counts of this clone. The chain is built from TRBV19 and TRBJ2-1; TRBD2 aligns across 7 bases. The CDR3 contains 15 residues. Germline V gene sequence: CDR1 LNHDA, CDR2 SQIVND (reference sequence). V was clipped by 3 bases and J by 2 bases; unmatched bases: 4. DNA of the CDR3: TGTGCCAGTAGTATCGGCGGGGGAGCCTACAATGAGCAGTTCTTC. As protein: CASSIGGGAYNEQFF.

The chain has TRBV5-6 and TRBJ2-5; D remains ambiguous. There are 12 residues in the CDR3. Germline assignment: CDR1 SGHDT and CDR2 YYEEEE. Between the trimmed V and J ends, which lost 1 base and 5 bases, there was a span of 6 bases. CDR3 sequence: CASSLSLETQYF. The CDR3 coding sequence is TGTGCCAGCAGCTTGAGTCTCGAGACCCAGTACTTC.

The chain carries TRBV5-6 and TRBJ2-1; 9 bases fit TRBD1. CDR3 size: 14 residues. Germline V lookup: CDR1 SGHDT, CDR2 YYEEEE. The V gene end was trimmed by 1 base and the J gene end by 8 bases; junction bases not matched to a gene: 4. This chain's CDR3 is CASSLMGQGHEQFF. The CDR3 DNA follows: TGTGCCAGCAGCTTGATGGGACAGGGACATGAGCAGTTCTTC.

The sample holds one count of this clone. The chain carries TRBV7-8 and TRBJ2-1; 14 bases are shared with TRBD2. There are 16 residues in the CDR3. In germline, CDR1 is SGHVS, CDR2 FQNEAQ. The trim removed 3 bases at V and 8 bases at J, leaving 6 bases unmatched. The CDR3 DNA follows: TGTGCCAGCAGCTTGGGACTAGCGGGAGTCACCGATGAGCAGTTCTTC. Amino acids: CASSLGLAGVTDEQFF.

This chain connects TRBV19 to TRBJ1-1, with no clear D. V lost 4 bases to trimming and J lost 3 bases, with 9 bases between them. Germline V gene sequence: CDR1 LNHDA, CDR2 SQIVND (reference sequence). The CDR3 totals 13 residues. As DNA, the CDR3 is TGTGCCAGTAGTAGTGGGCGGGACACTGAAGCTTTCTTT. Translation gives CASSSGRDTEAFF. The full variable domain, completed using reference TRBV19 and TRBJ1-1, is DGGITQSPKYLFRKEGQNVTLSCEQNLNHDAMYWYRQDPGQGLRLIYYSQIVNDFQKGDIAEGYSVSREKKESFPLTVTSAQKNPTAFYLCASSSGRDTEAFFGQGTRLTVV.

This rearrangement joins TRBV7-2 to TRBJ2-1; 13 bases are a match to TRBD2. Per germline, CDR1 SGHTA and CDR2 FQGNSA. The CDR3 runs 15 residues. V lost 5 bases, J lost 8 bases, and 6 bases stayed unmatched. CDR3 sequence: CASSLGLAGADEQFF. CDR3 nucleotides: TGTGCCAGCAGCCTTGGACTAGCGGGAGCCGATGAGCAGTTCTTC.

This clone is termed medium-sized. V and J are TRBV19 and TRBJ1-1; a possible D gene is TRBD1 (5 bases). Germline V gives CDR1 LNHDA, CDR2 SQIVND (reference sequence). The V end was cut by 8 bases, the J end by 0 bases, with 13 bases between. The CDR3 runs 14 residues. The CDR3 reads CASGGGTLNTEAFF. CDR3 nucleotide sequence: TGTGCCAGTGGAGGAGGGACTTTGAACACTGAAGCTTTCTTT. Based on the CDR3 plus reference TRBV19 and TRBJ1-1, the full variable domain is DGGITQSPKYLFRKEGQNVTLSCEQNLNHDAMYWYRQDPGQGLRLIYYSQIVNDFQKGDIAEGYSVSREKKESFPLTVTSAQKNPTAFYLCASGGGTLNTEAFFGQGTRLTVV.

This clone was recorded once. The V gene is TRBV18, the J gene TRBJ2-5, with 8 bases that match TRBD2. V dropped 7 bases and J dropped 4; count of bases not matched to a gene: 11. Looked up from germline, CDR1 is KGHSH and CDR2 is LQKENI. This CDR3 spans 15 amino acids. The CDR3 is CASLLTGTSGETQYF. The DNA of the CDR3 is TGTGCCAGCTTACTGACCGGGACTAGTGGAGAGACCCAGTACTTC. The whole variable domain, filled in from reference TRBV18 and TRBJ2-5, reads NAGVMQNPRHLVRRRGQEARLRCSPMKGHSHVYWYRQLPEEGLKFMVYLQKENIIDESGMPKERFSAEFPKEGPSILRIQQVVRGDSAAYFCASLLTGTSGETQYFGPGTRLLVL.

The chain is built from TRBV5-1 and TRBJ2-7; D is undetermined. CDR3 length equals 14 residues. The V end lost 0 bases, the J end lost 3 bases, and 10 bases lay between the germline ends. Germline V gene lookup returns CDR1 SGHRS and CDR2 YFSETQ. The CDR3 reads CASSLDLGNYEQYF. DNA for the CDR3: TGCGCCAGCAGCTTGGATCTCGGTAACTACGAGCAGTACTTC. The entire variable domain, with the rest obtained from reference TRBV5-1 and TRBJ2-7, is as follows: KAGVTQTPRYLIKTRGQQVTLSCSPISGHRSVSWYQQTPGQGLQFLFEYFSETQRNKGNFPGRFSGRQFSNSRSEMNVSTLELGDSALYLCASSLDLGNYEQYFGPGTRLTVT.

The chain combines TRBV5-1 with TRBJ2-1; 14 positions agree with TRBD2. V was clipped by 4 bases and J by 3 bases; unmatched bases: 9. The length of the CDR3 is 18 residues. CDR1 is SGHRS, CDR2 YFSETQ, per germline. The CDR3 loop is CASSPGLAGAGFYNEQFF. The CDR3 nucleotides read TGCGCCAGCAGCCCGGGACTAGCGGGAGCGGGGTTCTACAATGAGCAGTTCTTC. Complete variable domain (other parts from reference TRBV5-1 and TRBJ2-1): KAGVTQTPRYLIKTRGQQVTLSCSPISGHRSVSWYQQTPGQGLQFLFEYFSETQRNKGNFPGRFSGRQFSNSRSEMNVSTLELGDSALYLCASSPGLAGAGFYNEQFFGPGTRLTVL.

This clone was counted once. The V and J genes are TRBV7-2 and TRBJ2-1; the D gene is possibly TRBD2 (5 bases). The CDR3 length is 15 residues. Trimming took off 5 bases at V and 0 bases at J, with 11 bases between the two ends. CDR1 is SGHTA and CDR2 is FQGNSA in the germline V gene. CDR3 in amino acids: CASSPGLLSYNEQFF. In DNA, the CDR3 is TGTGCCAGCAGCCCAGGACTCCTCTCCTACAATGAGCAGTTCTTC.

The chain is built from TRBV30 and TRBJ2-5; D is possibly TRBD1 or TRBD2 (6 bases each). Trimming left V 2 bases short and J 3 bases short, with 7 bases between. This CDR3 has 12 residues. Germline V gives CDR1 GTSNPN, CDR2 SVGIG (reference sequence). DNA for the CDR3: TGTGCCTGGAGTAGGGGGGAAGAGACCCAGTACTTC. Its translation is CAWSRGEETQYF.

The rearrangement joins TRBV11-2 to TRBJ2-1, with 12 positions matching TRBD2. J was trimmed by 2 bases and V by 5 bases; bases with no gene match: 7. Germline CDR1 is SGHAT and CDR2 is FQNNGV. The CDR3 totals 17 residues. CDR3 DNA: TGTGCCAGCAGCCCCCCCGGACTAGCGGGGCCCTACAATGAGCAGTTCTTC. Residues: CASSPPGLAGPYNEQFF.

V usage is TRBV7-8 and J usage is TRBJ2-1; D is possibly TRBD2 (5 bases). CDR3 length equals 11 residues. Looked up from germline, CDR1 is SGHVS and CDR2 is FQNEAQ. Deletions cut 1 base from V and 10 bases from J, with 5 bases between. In DNA, the CDR3 is TGTGCCAGCAGCTTAGTAGCGGAGCAGTTCTTC. Translation: CASSLVAEQFF. The whole variable domain, remainder taken from reference TRBV7-8 and TRBJ2-1, is GAGVSQSPRYKVAKRGQDVALRCDPISGHVSLFWYQQALGQGPEFLTYFQNEAQLDKSGLPSDRFFAERPEGSVSTLKIQRTQQEDSAVYLCASSLVAEQFFGPGTRLTVL.

The V and J genes are TRBV7-9 and TRBJ2-7; 10 bases align to TRBD2. V shed 6 bases, J shed 2 bases, and the junction held 1 base outside the gene matches. The CDR3 covers 13 residues. Germline assignment: CDR1 SEHNR and CDR2 FQNEAQ (reference sequence). Here the CDR3 reads CASRSGRAYEQYF. In DNA form, the CDR3 reads TGTGCCAGCAGAAGCGGGAGGGCCTACGAGCAGTACTTC.

CDR3 in amino acids: CASKSSHSTDTQYF. CDR3 sequence (DNA): TGTGCCAGCAAAAGCAGTCACAGCACAGATACGCAGTATTTT. The chain recombines TRBV7-2 with TRBJ2-3; no firm D call. The CDR3 has 14 residues. V was trimmed by 7 bases and J by 0 bases, leaving 11 bases between them. Per germline, CDR1 SGHTA and CDR2 FQGNSA. The complete variable domain, with remaining parts taken from reference TRBV7-2 and TRBJ2-3, reads GAGVSQSPSNKVTEKGKDVELRCDPISGHTALYWYRQSLGQGLEFLIYFQGNSAPDKSGLPSDRFSAERTGGSVSTLTIQRTQQEDSAVYLCASKSSHSTDTQYFGPGTRLTVL.

The J gene is TRBJ1-2, the V gene TRBV19; 7 bases are shared with TRBD1. Trimming at V came to 6 bases and at J to 0 bases, leaving 7 bases not matched to a gene. Per germline, CDR1 LNHDA and CDR2 SQIVND (reference sequence). This CDR3 has 15 residues. The CDR3 loop is CASRTWDSPNYGYTF. DNA of the CDR3: TGTGCCAGTAGGACCTGGGACAGCCCTAACTATGGCTACACCTTC.